Listed below are T cell receptor beta chains from one sample, sequenced in a study of T cell changes during pregnancy in multiple sclerosis. Here immunoSEQ multiplex PCR was the method, and the copy in TCRdb shows in-frame clones only, minus some. The sample carries over 90,000 clones, approximately 89% recorded once. The material sequenced was peripheral blood, taken before pregnancy. All receptors come from a female donor with multiple sclerosis, enrolled in a pregnancy study. Both conserved end residues are part of each CDR3. D genes are given only for firm matches. For some rows the clone size is stated as once, few or many, or as a class when expanded; others skip it.

TRBV19	-	-	TRBJ2-7	TGTGCCAGTAGTTCTCGGGGGGCCCCCTACGAGCAGTACTTC	CASSSRGAPYEQYF
TRBV5-1	-	-	TRBJ1-3	TGCGCCAGCAGCTTGCTCCCGGGCTCTGGAAACACCATATATTTT	CASSLLPGSGNTIYF
TRBV15	TRBD1	few	TRBJ1-2	TGTGCCACCAGCAGGGGGACAGCCTATGGCTACACCTTC	CATSRGTAYGYTF
TRBV28	TRBD2	-	TRBJ2-3	TGTGCCAGCAGTTCGGGACTAGCGGGAAGTGTAGGCACAGATACGCAGTATTTT	CASSSGLAGSVGTDTQYF
TRBV30	TRBD2	-	TRBJ2-1	TGTGCCTGGAGCGGAACCGGGACTAGCGCTGTCCAGTTCTTC	CAWSGTGTSAVQFF
TRBV2	TRBD2	-	TRBJ2-2	TGTGCCAGCTTGATCTGGAGCGGGGGCACCGGGGAGCTGTTTTTT	CASLIWSGGTGELFF
TRBV6-6	-	-	TRBJ2-7	TGTGCCAGCAGTTATGACAGAGGATCCTACGAGCAGTACTTC	CASSYDRGSYEQYF
TRBV5-1	TRBD1	-	TRBJ1-6	TGCGCCAGCAGCTTAGGGCACAGGGGGCCGCCCCTCCACTTT	CASSLGHRGPPLHF
TRBV5-1	TRBD2	-	TRBJ2-1	TGCGCCAGCAGCTTGGGGGCAGGCGAGTCGGGACTAGCGGCACCCAATGAGCAGTTCTTC	CASSLGAGESGLAAPNEQFF
TRBV4-1	TRBD2	-	TRBJ2-5	TGCGCCAGCAGCCAAGATCGGGGGGGGCGCGGAGAGACCCAGTACTTC	CASSQDRGGRGETQYF
TRBV6-1	-	-	TRBJ1-2	TGTGCCAGCAGTGAATTCTCAGGAAATGGCTACACCTTC	CASSEFSGNGYTF
TRBV30	TRBD1	-	TRBJ1-1	TGTGCCTGGAATTCGTTCCAGGGGGCTTGGACTGAAGCTTTCTTT	CAWNSFQGAWTEAFF
TRBV10-3	TRBD1	-	TRBJ1-2	TGTGCCATCAGTGAAGACAGGGCTGGTGGCTACACCTTC	CAISEDRAGGYTF
TRBV18	TRBD2	-	TRBJ2-1	TGTGCCAGCACGCCGGGACTAGGGGCCAATGAGCAGTTCTTC	CASTPGLGANEQFF
TRBV6-5	-	-	TRBJ2-5	TGTGCCAGCAGCGTACTCGGGGGACGCCAAGAGACCCAGTACTTC	CASSVLGGRQETQYF
TRBV19	-	-	TRBJ1-2	TGTGCCAGTAGACCAAACGGGGTGGACTATGGCTACACCTTC	CASRPNGVDYGYTF
TRBV19	-	-	TRBJ2-1	TGTGCCAGTAGTCAGGGGTTTTTGGAGCAGTTCTTC	CASSQGFLEQFF
TRBV7-9	TRBD1	-	TRBJ2-3	TGTGCCAGCAGCCCCGGGGACAGGGGGACAGATACGCAGTATTTT	CASSPGDRGTDTQYF
TRBV28	-	-	TRBJ2-7	TGTGCCAGCAGTAGTGGAGAGGTCCCCTCCTACGAGCAGTACTTC	CASSSGEVPSYEQYF
TRBV7-2	-	-	TRBJ2-5	TGTGCCAGCAGCTGGACGGGGGGCCGAGAGACCCAGTACTTC	CASSWTGGRETQYF
TRBV7-2	-	-	TRBJ2-5	TGTGCCAGCAGCTTAGTGGCGGCGGCCGGAGAGACCCAGTACTTC	CASSLVAAAGETQYF
TRBV14	-	-	TRBJ2-1	TGTGCCAGCAGCCCTTCCGGCAGGGCCAGAAGCAATGAGCAGTTCTTC	CASSPSGRARSNEQFF
TRBV28	TRBD2	-	TRBJ2-7	TGTGCAGACCTCTGGGGGGGCTCCTACGAGCAGTACTTC	CADLWGGSYEQYF
TRBV5-1	-	-	TRBJ2-5	TGCGCCAGCAGCGCTACAGGGAAAGAGACCCAGTACTTC	CASSATGKETQYF
TRBV10-1	-	-	TRBJ2-1	TGCGCCAGCAGTGAGAATAGGGGGATGAATGAGCAGTTCTTC	CASSENRGMNEQFF
TRBV9	-	-	TRBJ1-2	TGTGCCAGCAGCGTAGCGGCGCAGGGATCGGGCTATGGCTACACCTTC	CASSVAAQGSGYGYTF
TRBV5-1	-	-	TRBJ2-5	TGCGCCAGCAGCTTGACCGGAGCGGTGGAGACCCAGTACTTC	CASSLTGAVETQYF
TRBV7-2	-	-	TRBJ2-7	TGTGCCAGCAGCGAAGACCCCCTTAGCCTACTGGAGCAGTACTTC	CASSEDPLSLLEQYF
TRBV5-1	TRBD1	-	TRBJ1-4	TGCGCCAGCAGCGACGGGACAGGGAATGAAAAACTGTTTTTT	CASSDGTGNEKLFF
TRBV7-2	-	-	TRBJ1-2	TGTGCCAGCAGCGCGCGATACTATGGCTACACCTTC	CASSARYYGYTF
TRBV28	TRBD1	-	TRBJ1-2	TGTGCCAGCAGTCTATGGACAGGGGGCCAACGGGGCTACACCTTC	CASSLWTGGQRGYTF
TRBV30	-	-	TRBJ1-4	TGTGCCTGGGACCAACAGGGATCTAATGAAAAACTGTTTTTT	CAWDQQGSNEKLFF
TRBV6-6	-	-	TRBJ2-5	TGTGCCAGCAGTTACTCGAAACAGGGAGAGACCCAGTACTTC	CASSYSKQGETQYF
TRBV29-1	-	-	TRBJ2-7	TGCAGCGTTACTAGGGGGTCTTACGAGCAGTACTTC	CSVTRGSYEQYF
TRBV6-1	-	-	TRBJ2-7	TGTGCCAGCAGTGAAGGGGTGGGGCTCCCTTACGAGCAGTACTTC	CASSEGVGLPYEQYF
TRBV7-2	-	-	TRBJ2-6	TGTGCCAGCAGCTCACGGGGTGGGGCCAACGTCCTGACTTTC	CASSSRGGANVLTF
TRBV2	TRBD1	few	TRBJ1-5	TGTGCCAGCAGTGGGGGACAGGTTTCCCCCTCGGCCCAGCATTTT	CASSGGQVSPSAQHF
TRBV27	TRBD2	-	TRBJ2-3	TGTGCCAGCAGTTTTAGGGAGCGGGAAACAGATACGCAGTATTTT	CASSFRERETDTQYF
TRBV6-4	-	-	TRBJ1-5	TGTGCCAGCAGTGACTCGGAGTCGAAGCGAGTGAGTCAGCCCCAGCATTTT	CASSDSESKRVSQPQHF
TRBV5-1	TRBD2	-	TRBJ2-3	TGCGCCAGCAGCTTTACTAGCGGATTCACAGATACGCAGTATTTT	CASSFTSGFTDTQYF
TRBV10-3	-	-	TRBJ1-2	TGTGCCATCAGTGGTTCCGGACAGCCCAGCTTC	CAISGSGQPSF
TRBV19	-	-	TRBJ2-6	TGTGCCAGTAGTATGGACAGTGGGCTTGTCGGGGCCAACGTCCTGACTTTC	CASSMDSGLVGANVLTF
TRBV25-1	TRBD1	once	TRBJ2-5	TGTGCCAGCAGTCCCCAGGGGACAGAACAAGAGACCCAGTACTTC	CASSPQGTEQETQYF
TRBV19	-	once	TRBJ1-1	TGTGCCAGTAGCCGGGGACTGGACTCTGGGGCTGAAGCTTTCTTT	CASSRGLDSGAEAFF
TRBV18	-	-	TRBJ2-6	TGTGCCAGCTCACCACCTGGAGGGTCCGGGGCCAACGTCCTGACTTTC	CASSPPGGSGANVLTF
TRBV7-9	-	-	TRBJ2-7	TGTGCCAGCAGCTTAACGACAGGCCAAACCTACGAGCAGTACTTC	CASSLTTGQTYEQYF
TRBV5-1	TRBD1	-	TRBJ2-1	TGCGCCAGCAGCTTGGAGGGACAGGGGCTCGGCAATGAGCAGTTCTTC	CASSLEGQGLGNEQFF
TRBV28	TRBD1	-	TRBJ2-2	TGTGCCAGCAGTTCCACCGGGACAGGGGGGAGCACCGGGGAGCTGTTTTTT	CASSSTGTGGSTGELFF
TRBV6-6	-	-	TRBJ1-3	TGTGCCAGCGTTGGGCAAAGGTTCAGCTCTGGAAACACCATATATTTT	CASVGQRFSSGNTIYF
TRBV30	-	-	TRBJ2-6	TGTGCCTGGAGTGTACTTTGGTCTGGGGCCAACGTCCTGACTTTC	CAWSVLWSGANVLTF
TRBV6-5	TRBD1	-	TRBJ2-1	TGTGCCAGCAGTTACTGGGACAGGGGCTACAATGAGCAGTTCTTC	CASSYWDRGYNEQFF
TRBV27	TRBD1	-	TRBJ2-7	TGTGCCAGCACCGACCGACAGGGGGGATCCTACGAGCAGTACTTC	CASTDRQGGSYEQYF
TRBV5-1	TRBD2	once	TRBJ2-7	TGCGCCAGCAGCCCGGGGGGATTAGGCTACGAGCAGTACTTC	CASSPGGLGYEQYF
TRBV7-9	TRBD1	once	TRBJ1-5	TGTGCCAGCAGCTTAGCCGGGACAGGGGATTGGGGCAATCAGCCCCAGCATTTT	CASSLAGTGDWGNQPQHF
TRBV2	-	-	TRBJ1-1	TGTGCCAGCAGCGGGGACATAAGGGGAGGGCACGCTTTCTTT	CASSGDIRGGHAFF